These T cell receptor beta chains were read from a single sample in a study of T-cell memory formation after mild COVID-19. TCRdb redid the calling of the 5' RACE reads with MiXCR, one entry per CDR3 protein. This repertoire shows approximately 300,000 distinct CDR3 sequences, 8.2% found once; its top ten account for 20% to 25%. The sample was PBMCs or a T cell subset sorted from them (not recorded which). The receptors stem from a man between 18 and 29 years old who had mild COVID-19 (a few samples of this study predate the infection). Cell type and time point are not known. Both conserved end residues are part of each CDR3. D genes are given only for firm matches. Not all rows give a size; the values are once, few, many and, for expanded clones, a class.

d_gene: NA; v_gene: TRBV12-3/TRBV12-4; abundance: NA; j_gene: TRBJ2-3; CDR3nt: TGTGCCAGCAGTAAGGGGGGCCTCGCAGATACGCAGTATTTT; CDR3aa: CASSKGGLADTQYF
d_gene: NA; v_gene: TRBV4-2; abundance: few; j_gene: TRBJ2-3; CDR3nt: TGTGCCAGCAGCCAGTCCGTCGCTACGCAGTATTTT; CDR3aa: CASSQSVATQYF
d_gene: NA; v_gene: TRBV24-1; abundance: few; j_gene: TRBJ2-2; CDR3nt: TGTGCCACCAGTGATCCACGGAGCTCCGGGGAGCTGTTTTTT; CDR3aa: CATSDPRSSGELFF
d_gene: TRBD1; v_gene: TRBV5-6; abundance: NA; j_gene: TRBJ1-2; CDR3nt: TGTGCCAGCGATCTACAGGGGGCAGATGGCTACACCTTC; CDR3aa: CASDLQGADGYTF
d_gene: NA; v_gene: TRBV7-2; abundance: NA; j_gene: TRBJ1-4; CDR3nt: TGTGCCAGCAGCTTCCAGACGGCCCTTAATGAAGGAAAACTGTTTTTT; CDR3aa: CASSFQTALNEGKLFF
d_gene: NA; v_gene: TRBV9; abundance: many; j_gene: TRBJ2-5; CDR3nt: TGTGCCAGCAGCCTAGCAACAGCGTACCAAGAGACCCAGTACTTC; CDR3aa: CASSLATAYQETQYF
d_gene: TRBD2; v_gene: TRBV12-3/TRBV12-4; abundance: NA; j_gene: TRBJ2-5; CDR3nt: TGTGCCAGCAGTTTACTCGCGGGGGGTACACGGGCCCAGTACTTC; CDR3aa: CASSLLAGGTRAQYF
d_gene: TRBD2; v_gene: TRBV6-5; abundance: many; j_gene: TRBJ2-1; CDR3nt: TGTGCCAGCAGTTACAGGGCTAGCGGGCCCAATGAGCAGTTCTTC; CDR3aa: CASSYRASGPNEQFF
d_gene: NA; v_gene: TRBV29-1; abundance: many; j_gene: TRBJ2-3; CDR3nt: TGCAGCGCCGGAGGGGGGACAGATACGCAGTATTTT; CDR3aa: CSAGGGTDTQYF
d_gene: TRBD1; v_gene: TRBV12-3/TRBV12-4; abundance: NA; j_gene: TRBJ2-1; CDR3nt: TGTGCCAGCAGTTTTAGGTCGGGACAGGGCTACAATGAGCAGTTCTTC; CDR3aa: CASSFRSGQGYNEQFF
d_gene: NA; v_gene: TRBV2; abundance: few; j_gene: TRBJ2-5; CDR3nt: TGTGCCAGCAGTGAAAGGGAGACCCAGTACTTC; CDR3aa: CASSERETQYF
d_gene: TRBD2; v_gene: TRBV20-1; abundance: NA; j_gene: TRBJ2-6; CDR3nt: TGCAGTGCTACGAGCGGGGGACCCTCTGGGGCCAACGTCCTGACTTTC; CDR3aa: CSATSGGPSGANVLTF
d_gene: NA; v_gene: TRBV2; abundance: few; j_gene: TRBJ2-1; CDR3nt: TGTGCCAGCACGGGGTCCGGGACGACTTTCTACAATGAGCAGTTCTTC; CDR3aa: CASTGSGTTFYNEQFF
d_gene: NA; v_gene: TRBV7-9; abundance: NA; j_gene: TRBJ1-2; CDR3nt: TGTGCCAGCAGCTTAAAAAACCTAGTGTATGGCTACACCTTC; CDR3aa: CASSLKNLVYGYTF
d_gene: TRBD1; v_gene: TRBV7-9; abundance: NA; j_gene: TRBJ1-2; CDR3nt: TGTGCCAGCAGCCAAACCGGGACAGTCTATGGCTACACCTTC; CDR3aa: CASSQTGTVYGYTF
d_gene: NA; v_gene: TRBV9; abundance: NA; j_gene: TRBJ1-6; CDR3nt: TGTGCCAGCAGCCCGGCCCCTCTGGGAGCAAAGGAATCACCCCTCCACTTT; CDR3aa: CASSPAPLGAKESPLHF
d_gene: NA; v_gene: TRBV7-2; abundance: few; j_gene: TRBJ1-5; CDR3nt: TGTGCCAGCAGCCACTTTAATCAGCCCCAGCATTTT; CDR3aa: CASSHFNQPQHF
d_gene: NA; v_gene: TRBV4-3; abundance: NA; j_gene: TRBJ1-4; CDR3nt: TGCGCCAGCAGCCAAGAGACGGCCTCTACAGCAACTAATGAAAAACTGTTTTTT; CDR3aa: CASSQETASTATNEKLFF
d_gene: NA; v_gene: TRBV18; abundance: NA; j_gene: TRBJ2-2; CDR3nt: TGTGCCAGCTCACCACCGAGGGGAATTGGCACCGGGGAGCTGTTTTTT; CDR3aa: CASSPPRGIGTGELFF
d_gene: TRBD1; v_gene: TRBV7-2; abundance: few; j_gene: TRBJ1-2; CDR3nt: TGTGCCAGCAGCGCCGACAGGGGAGTTGGCTACACCTTC; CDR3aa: CASSADRGVGYTF
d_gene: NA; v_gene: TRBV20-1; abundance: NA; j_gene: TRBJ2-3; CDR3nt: TGCAGTGCTCGAAGGGGTAACACAGATACGCAGTATTTT; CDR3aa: CSARRGNTDTQYF
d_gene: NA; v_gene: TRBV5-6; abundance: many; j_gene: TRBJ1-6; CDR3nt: TGTGCCAGCAGCGAGGGACGGAGAGATAATTCACCCCTCCACTTT; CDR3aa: CASSEGRRDNSPLHF
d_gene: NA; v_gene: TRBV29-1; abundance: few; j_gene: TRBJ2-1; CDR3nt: TGCAGCGTTGATGGGGGGGCTTTTCGATACTCCTACAATGAGCAGTTCTTC; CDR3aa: CSVDGGAFRYSYNEQFF
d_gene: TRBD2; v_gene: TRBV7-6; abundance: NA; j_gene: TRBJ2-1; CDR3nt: TGTGCCAGCAGCTTAGGACTAGCGGGGGGCCGAAGCTCCTACAATGAGCAGTTCTTC; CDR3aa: CASSLGLAGGRSSYNEQFF